This T cell receptor (beta chain) originates from a study of blood T cell repertoires in COVID-19 (dated by TCRdb to about 2020). Regarding the complete study: Samples from collaborators originated in the United States, Italy and Spain and spanned both the acute and convalescent phases of COVID-19. Subjects who had been exposed to COVID-19, were actively infected with it, or had recovered from it provided the deeply sampled blood TCRbeta repertoires that made up the dataset. Samples came from the ongoing ImmuneRACE study (first 160 participants) plus 1,254 subjects from 6 global collaborators. The repertoires were released in a freely available public database intended as a resource for research on the immune response to SARS-CoV-2. The material from the prospective study consisted of cDNA or gDNA derived from T cells, B-cell-depleted T cells, or PBMCs. A de-identified subject ID, COVID-19 status, age in years and sex were almost always included in the sample metadata. Where HLA class I and class II types were available, the types were taken from metadata supplied by the sample provider, not from assay-based typing. The full study reports these points: The quantity of clinical and demographic metadata differed by source and by participant and was supplied without curation.

One collaborating source in Seattle enrolled patients during active infection and followed them longitudinally through the course of disease. Each collaborating institution followed its own protocols to collect whole blood in K2EDTA tubes. For TCRbeta analysis, collaborators shipped samples in one of three forms: frozen whole blood, isolated PBMCs, or DNA extracted from either of those sample types. According to the germline V gene, CDR1 reads LGHNA and CDR2 reads YNFKEQ. Its CDR3 holds 16 amino acids, cysteine through phenylalanine. Just the 48-base CDR3 DNA is kept, in frame starting at base 1. The germline V end is reduced by 3 bases and the J end by 9 bases; junction bases left unmatched: 9. On this clone itself: It lacks a known antigen. Qualities for individual bases were not recorded, and no much larger clone is one base off.

TCRbeta CDR3 regions were amplified from genomic DNA using the immunoSEQ Assay, a bias-controlled multiplex PCR. As for the original processing: Within the assay, amplification of reference gene primers was used to estimate how many nucleated cells each sample contained. To quantify the absolute abundance of each unique TCRbeta CDR3 rearrangement, sequence reads were collapsed and filtered. For each sample, productive Simpson clonality was calculated as the square root of Simpson's diversity index over productive rearrangements. TCRdb mirrors the immuneACCESS table, restricted to in-frame sequences. Some clones are absent from its copies; in checked studies, under half trace to an unresolved V gene, and the reason for the others is unknown. V and J calls and clone size are copied from that table; D and trimming were computed from the DNA. This sample lists under 250,000 clones; about 88% were detected once. The ten biggest clones cover 15% to 20% of the sample.

The TCR comes from a man aged 45-65 years with COVID-19, enrolled during active disease. Sequenced material: peripheral blood. The chain employs TRBV4-2 and TRBJ1-6; TRBD1 agrees with 9 junctional bases. Read as DNA, the sequence is TGTGCCAGCAGCCAGGAAACCGGGACAGGGATTTCACCCCTCCACTTT. This yields the protein CASSQETGTGISPLHF.